One sample yielded the 31 T cell receptor beta chains listed below, sequenced in a study of blood T cell repertoires in COVID-19. This table comes from immunoSEQ multiplex PCR, and its TCRdb copy is limited to in-frame clones, with some not included. This sample has approximately 170,000 clones, with about nine tenths found just once. The sample taken for sequencing was peripheral blood. These TCRs come from a woman aged 55-69 years with COVID-19, enrolled during active disease.

The CDR3 sequence is CASSLAVISYEQYF. In nucleotides, the CDR3 is TGTGCCAGCAGCCTGGCGGTGATCTCCTACGAGCAGTACTTC. The V and J genes are TRBV11-2 and TRBJ2-7; D not resolved. V dropped 5 bases and J dropped 0 bases, with 11 bases sitting between them. Germline V lookup: CDR1 SGHAT, CDR2 FQNNGV. This CDR3 region has 14 residues.

V gene TRBV6-5 combines with J gene TRBJ2-1; 11 bases are a match to TRBD2. The CDR3 runs to 14 residues. Unmatched junction bases numbered 7, after V lost 8 bases and J lost 7 bases. Germline-derived CDR1 and CDR2 are MNHEY and SVGAGI. CDR3 protein: CASSPGLADNEQFF. The CDR3 DNA is TGTGCCAGCTCCCCGGGACTAGCGGATAATGAGCAGTTCTTC.

The genes are TRBV28 and TRBJ1-5; no firm D call. Germline CDR1 MDHEN, CDR2 SYDVKM. Between the trimmed V and J ends, which lost 10 bases and 3 bases, there was a span of 16 bases. This CDR3 spans 14 amino acids. In DNA, the CDR3 is TGTGCCATCCTGAGACGGACTCTCAATCAGCCCCAGCATTTT. Translation: CAILRRTLNQPQHF.

This chain uses TRBV12-3 or TRBV12-4 with TRBJ1-2, with unresolved D. This CDR3 spans 13 amino acids. With 0 bases removed from V and 10 bases from J, the gap between germline ends came to 12 bases. CDR3 nucleotides: TGTGCCAGCAGTTTAGCGCCCCAGGCTCCCTACACCTTC. It codes for CASSLAPQAPYTF.

The V gene is TRBV18, the J gene TRBJ2-1; 11 nucleotides align to TRBD2. Germline V CDR1 and CDR2: KGHSH, LQKENI. The CDR3 sequence is 16 residues long. V lost 4 bases to trimming and J lost 7 bases; unmatched junction nucleotides: 9. The CDR3 spells CASSRRTSGLINEQFF. CDR3 bases: TGTGCCAGCTCACGCCGGACTAGCGGGCTTATTAATGAGCAGTTCTTC.

The J gene is TRBJ2-2, the V gene TRBV12-3 or TRBV12-4; D call uncertain. The V end was cut by 6 bases, the J end by 8 bases, with 10 bases between. This CDR3 region has 12 residues. CDR3 DNA: TGTGCCAGCAGCACAGTGGTGGGGGAGCTGTTTTTT. As protein: CASSTVVGELFF.

This chain links TRBV10-3 with TRBJ2-1; 10 nucleotides align to TRBD2. The germline CDR1 and CDR2 sequences are ENHRY and SYGVKD. The CDR3 loop spans 14 amino acids. Trimming removed 2 bases from V and 12 bases from J; junction bases left unmatched: 7. CDR3 nucleotide sequence: TGTGCCATCAGTGAGGCGGATAGCGGGAGGAGGCAGTTCTTC. Protein product: CAISEADSGRRQFF.

The chain combines TRBV5-6 with TRBJ2-1, with 14 positions matching TRBD2. The CDR3 covers 13 residues. The germline gives CDR1 SGHDT, CDR2 YYEEEE. Germline trimming cut 3 bases from V and 14 bases from J; bases unmatched to any gene: 4. The CDR3 here is CASSWGTSGREFF. The CDR3 DNA sequence: TGTGCCAGCAGCTGGGGGACTAGCGGGAGAGAGTTCTTC.

The chain carries TRBV7-2 and TRBJ2-7, with 7 bases identical to TRBD1. CDR1 and CDR2 (germline): SGHTA, FQGNSA. The CDR3 totals 12 residues. The V and J ends lost 5 bases and 7 bases, in that order; junction bases with no gene match: 5. The CDR3 DNA reads as TGTGCCAGCAGCCAAGGGGGCGCGGAGCAGTACTTC. Encoded protein: CASSQGGAEQYF.

The rearrangement joins TRBV19 to TRBJ1-2; D is ambiguous. V gave up 2 bases and J gave up 2 bases, with 9 bases separating them. Germline CDR1 reads LNHDA; CDR2 reads SQIVND (reference sequence). The CDR3 is made up of 14 amino acids. CDR3 nucleotides: TGTGCCAGTAGTATAAGCAGAGGGAACTATGGCTACACCTTC. Amino acid sequence: CASSISRGNYGYTF.

The chain is built from TRBV19 and TRBJ1-1, with TRBD1 matching over 8 bases. The CDR3 is 17 amino acids. Germline V gene sequence: CDR1 LNHDA, CDR2 SQIVND (reference sequence). The V segment lost 4 bases and the J segment 4 bases; nucleotides outside the gene matches: 14. The CDR3 reads CASSTHPAGGEITEAFF. CDR3 sequence (DNA): TGTGCCAGTAGTACCCACCCGGCAGGGGGCGAGATCACTGAAGCTTTCTTT.

CDR3 residues: CASSSTGLLFF. CDR3 DNA sequence: TGTGCCAGCAGCTCGACAGGGCTTCTGTTCTTC. The rearrangement links TRBV7-3 to TRBJ2-1; TRBD1 matches at 7 bases. The germline V gene encodes CDR1 SGHTA and CDR2 FQGTGA. V lost 4 bases, J lost 15 bases, and 6 bases stayed unmatched. The CDR3 spans 11 residues.

This clone has only a few counts. One end of the junction fails to match germline, which may point to a read error. This chain uses TRBV7-3 with TRBJ1-2, with D perhaps TRBD1 (6 bases). CDR3 length: 14 amino acids. The germline gives CDR1 SGHTA, CDR2 FQGTGA. CDR3 region: CATSVTQGLEGYTF. The CDR3 nucleotides are TGTGCCACCAGCGTTACACAGGGCCTGGAGGGCTACACCTTC.

This clone was seen a single time. The V call is TRBV11-2, the J call TRBJ2-5; D possibly corresponds to TRBD2 (5 bases). Germline loops: CDR1 SGHAT, CDR2 FQNNGV. Trimming removed 7 bases from V and 1 base from J, with 16 bases in between. The CDR3 is made up of 15 amino acids. CDR3 in DNA: TGTGCCAGCACCGGGCGGGTAGGGCTCCAAGAGACCCAGTACTTC. It specifies CASTGRVGLQETQYF.

This clone has a handful of counts. The chain is built from TRBV19 and TRBJ2-7; 10 bases map to TRBD1. The CDR3 sequence is 16 residues long. The V gene's germline CDR1 is LNHDA and CDR2 SQIVND (reference sequence). After removal of 5 bases from V and 1 base from J, the junction contained 8 bases not matched to a gene. In DNA form, the CDR3 reads TGTGCCAGTAGTCACCTATCGGACAGGGGGTCCTACGAGCAGTACTTC. As protein: CASSHLSDRGSYEQYF.

V usage is TRBV28 and J usage is TRBJ1-4; 7 bases agree with TRBD1. This CDR3 spans 15 amino acids. Germline V CDR1 and CDR2: MDHEN, SYDVKM. Trimming cost V 5 bases and J 3 bases; bases outside gene matches: 6. The CDR3 DNA reads as TGTGCCAGCAGTGACACCGGGACAGCTAATGAAAAACTGTTTTTT. Translated: CASSDTGTANEKLFF.

This clone occurred a few times. The V call is TRBV6-6, the J call TRBJ2-7, with 8 positions matching TRBD2. The CDR3 runs to 12 residues. From germline, CDR1 is MNHNY and CDR2 SVGAGI (reference sequence). Trimming at V came to 8 bases and at J to 4 bases, leaving 4 bases not matched to a gene. The CDR3 region has the DNA TGTGCCAGCGCAGCGGGGGTTTACGAGCAGTACTTC. Translated: CASAAGVYEQYF.

To note about this clone: The junction departs from germline at one end; a sequencing error may be responsible. The J gene is TRBJ2-7, the V gene TRBV7-7; no clear D gene. There are 12 residues in the CDR3. Germline V CDR1 and CDR2: SSHAT, FNYEAQ (reference sequence). The CDR3 nucleotides are TGTGCTAGCAGCTTCTTTAGCTACGAGCAGTACTTC. This gives the protein CASSFFSYEQYF.

This clone appeared once. The genes are TRBV6-5 and TRBJ1-4; D possibly corresponds to TRBD1 (6 bases). The CDR3 spans 12 residues. Germline lookup yields CDR1 MNHEY and CDR2 SVGAGI. V was shortened by 8 bases and J by 3 bases, with 7 bases between the two germline ends. In nucleotides, the CDR3 is TGTGCCAGCCGGACAGCTAATGAAAAACTGTTTTTT. This codes for CASRTANEKLFF.

The chain recombines TRBV6-5 with TRBJ2-3, with 7 bases that match TRBD2. CDR1 is MNHEY, CDR2 SVGAGI, per germline. The CDR3 consists of 16 residues. J lost 6 bases, V lost 2 bases, and 11 bases had no gene match. CDR3 residues: CASSYLRGSGSDTQYF. The CDR3 DNA is TGTGCCAGCAGTTACCTCCGCGGTAGCGGGTCGGATACGCAGTATTTT.

This clone is a singleton in its sample. The chain has TRBV5-1 and TRBJ2-1, with TRBD2 as a possible D gene (5 bases). Per germline, CDR1 SGHRS and CDR2 YFSETQ. The ends were cut back, 0 bases at V and 6 bases at J, with 13 bases in the middle. The CDR3 covers 15 residues. The CDR3 reads CASSLGGLRSNEQFF. DNA for the CDR3: TGCGCCAGCAGCTTGGGAGGACTCCGCAGCAATGAGCAGTTCTTC.

This rearrangement joins TRBV29-1 to TRBJ2-4, with 9 bases lining up with TRBD2. Per germline, CDR1 SQVTM and CDR2 ANQGSEA. Trimming at V came to 7 bases and at J to 7 bases, leaving 5 bases not matched to a gene. The length of the CDR3 is 12 residues. CDR3 coding DNA: TGCAGCGCTGGGGGACTAGCCAACATTCAGTACTTC. Its translation is CSAGGLANIQYF.

A few counts support this clone. The rearrangement links TRBV4-1 to TRBJ2-3, with 12 bases matching TRBD2. The CDR3 extends over 18 amino acids. Germline V gives CDR1 MGHRA, CDR2 YSYEKL. With V trimmed by 1 base and J by 5 bases, 10 bases remained unmatched. CDR3 DNA: TGCGCCAGCAGCCAAGGTCCTGGACTAGCGGGGTCCGGAGATACGCAGTATTTT. Protein: CASSQGPGLAGSGDTQYF.

The chain carries TRBV2 and TRBJ2-7, with D possibly being TRBD2 (6 bases). The CDR3 is made up of 14 amino acids. The ends were cut back, 4 bases at V and 6 bases at J, with 16 bases in the middle. Germline CDR1 and CDR2: SNHLY and FYNNEI. This CDR3 reads CASSAGLPGAEQYF. The CDR3 DNA sequence: TGTGCCAGCAGTGCGGGACTCCCGGGAGCCGAGCAGTACTTC.

This clone was recorded once. V gene TRBV27 combines with J gene TRBJ2-1; the match to TRBD2 covers 12 bases. Germline assignment: CDR1 MNHEY and CDR2 SMNVEV (reference sequence). The trim removed 7 bases at V and 7 bases at J, leaving 8 bases unmatched. The length of the CDR3 is 15 residues. The DNA for the CDR3 is TGTGCCAGCACCTTACTAGCGGGAGGTACAAATGAGCAGTTCTTC. Its translation: CASTLLAGGTNEQFF.

The CDR3 DNA follows: TGTGCCAGCAGCGTAGAGGGGGGACAGGGGAGCCACGAGCAGTACTTC. This translates into CASSVEGGQGSHEQYF. The chain links TRBV9 to TRBJ2-7; 10 bases align to TRBD1. This CDR3 region has 16 residues. V gave up 0 bases and J gave up 5 bases; unmatched junction bases: 8. Germline-derived CDR1 and CDR2 are SGDLS and YYNGEE.

The CDR3 is CASSRDSMAGGEQFF. CDR3 in DNA: TGTGCCAGCAGCCGTGACTCGATGGCCGGGGGTGAGCAGTTCTTC. The chain carries TRBV11-2 and TRBJ2-1; D possibly corresponds to TRBD2 (6 bases). The germline gives CDR1 SGHAT, CDR2 FQNNGV. The CDR3 loop spans 15 amino acids. V was cut by 5 bases and J by 9 bases, with 20 bases left in between.

This chain connects TRBV5-4 to TRBJ1-2; 8 nucleotides align to TRBD1. J was trimmed by 1 base and V by 4 bases; bases with no gene match: 6. The germline CDR1 and CDR2 sequences are SGHNT and YYREEE (reference sequence). This CDR3 region has 15 residues. The CDR3 bases are TGTGCCAGCAGCGCCGGGACAGGAGTTAACTATGGCTACACCTTC. It specifies CASSAGTGVNYGYTF.

A remark on this clone: At one end, the junction sequence differs from germline, possibly due to a read error. This chain uses TRBV7-7 with TRBJ2-2, with D possibly being TRBD2 (5 bases). The CDR3 loop spans 13 amino acids. CDR1 is SSHAT and CDR2 is FNYEAQ in the germline V gene (reference sequence). The CDR3 DNA reads TGTGCTAGCAGCTTAGCGCAGACCGGGGAGCTGTTTTTT. Translated: CASSLAQTGELFF.

The chain combines TRBV10-2 with TRBJ2-1, with TRBD2 matching 14 bases. There are 14 residues in the CDR3. Trimming took 4 bases from V and 10 from J; bases not matched to a gene: 3. Per germline, CDR1 WSHSY and CDR2 SAAADI. For the CDR3, the DNA is TGCGCCAGCAGTGGACTAGCGGGAGGGCGGGAGCAGTTCTTC. Its protein is CASSGLAGGREQFF.

The chain joins TRBV7-2 to TRBJ1-6, with D uncertain. Looked up from germline, CDR1 is SGHTA and CDR2 is FQGNSA. This CDR3 is 14 amino acids long. The V end lost 7 bases, the J end lost 1 base, and 8 bases lay between the germline ends. CDR3 sequence: CASKWASYNSPLHF. In DNA, the CDR3 is TGTGCCAGCAAGTGGGCATCCTATAATTCACCCCTCCACTTT.